These T cell receptor beta chains were read from a single sample in a study of T-cell reconstitution after alpha-beta-depleted transplantation in children. TCRdb reanalysed the PCR reads using MiXCR and keeps one entry per CDR3 protein. This table holds around 15,000 distinct CDR3 sequences, approximately 5.3% found once. The material sequenced was PBMCs, taken before TCRalphabeta/CD19-depleted stem cell transplant. These receptors originate from a boy aged 5-17 years with acute lymphoblastic leukemia, due to receive a stem cell transplant. Each CDR3 is given with its conserved first and last residue. A D gene is named only where the DNA matches it firmly. For some rows the clone size is stated as once, few or many, or as a class when expanded; others skip it.

d_gene	abundance	j_gene	v_gene	CDR3nt	CDR3aa
-	many	TRBJ2-5	TRBV5-1	TGCGCCAGCAGCCTTCAAGAGACCCAGTACTTC	CASSLQETQYF
TRBD1	many	TRBJ2-7	TRBV5-1	TGCGCCAGCAGGCCAGGACAGGGGGACTACGAGCAGTACTTC	CASRPGQGDYEQYF
TRBD1	many	TRBJ2-7	TRBV20-1	TGCAGCCCGGGACAGGGAGCCTACGAGCAGTACTTC	CSPGQGAYEQYF
-	many	TRBJ1-3	TRBV7-9	TGTGCCAGCAGTGAAACGAGAAACACCATATATTTT	CASSETRNTIYF
-	many	TRBJ1-1	TRBV12-3/TRBV12-4	TGTGCCAGCAGCCGGGGGGGCACCCGCATGAACACTGAAGCTTTCTTT	CASSRGGTRMNTEAFF
TRBD1	-	TRBJ2-2	TRBV6-5	TGTGCCAGCAGTTACTTTTCCGGGACAGCCAACACCGGGGAGCTGTTTTTT	CASSYFSGTANTGELFF
-	many	TRBJ1-1	TRBV7-6	TGTGCCAGCAGCACACCACAGAAGAACACTGAAGCTTTCTTT	CASSTPQKNTEAFF
-	few	TRBJ1-5	TRBV18	TGTGCCAGCTCACCATCGGGGGCGGGGAATCAGCCCCAGCATTTT	CASSPSGAGNQPQHF
TRBD1	many	TRBJ2-7	TRBV25-1	TGTGCCAGCAGATCCCCGGGACAGGGCTCCGAGCAGTACTTC	CASRSPGQGSEQYF
-	many	TRBJ1-6	TRBV28	TGTGCCAGCAGGGGGGACGTTAGAGTCACCCTCCACTTT	CASRGDVRVTLHF
TRBD2	many	TRBJ2-1	TRBV7-2	TGTGCCAGCAGCTTCCCCGGGGGGTCCCGGAATGAGCAGTTCTTC	CASSFPGGSRNEQFF
-	many	TRBJ1-2	TRBV13	TGTGCCAGCAGCGCCTGGACGGGATCCTACTATGGCTACACCTTC	CASSAWTGSYYGYTF
-	medium-sized	TRBJ1-2	TRBV4-1	TGCGCCAGCAGCCTGACGGGGCTTACTAACTATGGCTACACCTTC	CASSLTGLTNYGYTF
TRBD1	many	TRBJ2-7	TRBV12-3/TRBV12-4	TGTGCCAGCAGCGGGGAGGGGACAGGGGCCTACGAGCAGTACTTC	CASSGEGTGAYEQYF
-	many	TRBJ1-6	TRBV7-2	TGTGCCAGCAGCTCGGACGGAGTGTATTCACCCCTCCACTTT	CASSSDGVYSPLHF
-	medium-sized	TRBJ2-1	TRBV29-1	TGCAGCGTTGAACCAGAGGGGCGGTATGAGCAGTTCTTC	CSVEPEGRYEQFF
-	-	TRBJ2-5	TRBV5-5	TGTGCCAGCGGCTCCGGGCTCCTTCCAGAGACCCAGTACTTC	CASGSGLLPETQYF
-	large	TRBJ2-1	TRBV9	TGTGCCAGCAGCGTAGCTAACAGTGGGTTCTACAATGAGCAGTTCTTC	CASSVANSGFYNEQFF
TRBD1	-	TRBJ2-2	TRBV5-5	TGTGCCAGGGGCCGGGGACAGATAAGCTGGGAGCTGTTTTTT	CARGRGQISWELFF
TRBD2	medium-sized	TRBJ2-1	TRBV4-3	TGCGCCAGCAGCCAAGAGACTAGCGGGGAGTACAATGAGCAGTTCTTC	CASSQETSGEYNEQFF
TRBD1	many	TRBJ1-1	TRBV20-1	TGCAGTGGGGACAGCAGAAGAGGGACTGAAGCTTTCTTT	CSGDSRRGTEAFF
-	medium-sized	TRBJ1-1	TRBV4-1	TGCGCCAGCAGCCACCACAGCACTGAAGCTTTCTTT	CASSHHSTEAFF
-	many	TRBJ1-2	TRBV6-5	TGTGCCAGCAATCAGGGCCCCACCTATGGCTACACCTTC	CASNQGPTYGYTF
-	many	TRBJ2-7	TRBV28	TGTGCCAGCAGTCATTTCTACGAGCAGTACTTC	CASSHFYEQYF
TRBD1	many	TRBJ2-7	TRBV6-5	TGTGCCAGCAGTTACTCGAGGACAGGGCGGGCGAACGAGCAGTACTTC	CASSYSRTGRANEQYF
-	many	TRBJ2-5	TRBV9	TGTGCCAGCAGCGTAGTGGAGGGGGCCAGGGAGACCCAGTACTTC	CASSVVEGARETQYF
-	-	TRBJ1-3	TRBV28	TGTGCCAGCAGTAACTCCCCCAGACAGGCACGATATGGAAACACCATATATTTT	CASSNSPRQARYGNTIYF
TRBD1	many	TRBJ1-1	TRBV10-2	TGCGCCAGCAGGGGACAGGTTAACACTGAAGCTTTCTTT	CASRGQVNTEAFF
TRBD2	many	TRBJ2-5	TRBV28	TGTGCCAGCAGTTCCACCCCGGGACTAGTTAAAGAGACCCAGTACTTC	CASSSTPGLVKETQYF
-	medium-sized	TRBJ1-3	TRBV20-1	TGCAGTGCAGACCAGGGAAACACCATATATTTT	CSADQGNTIYF
-	many	TRBJ1-1	TRBV3-1	TGTGCCAGCAGCCCGATTGCAGAGATGAACACTGAAGCTTTCTTT	CASSPIAEMNTEAFF
-	many	TRBJ2-2	TRBV6-5	TGTGCCAGCAGGTTAACGACAGCGAACACCGGGGAGCTGTTTTTT	CASRLTTANTGELFF
TRBD1	many	TRBJ2-6	TRBV4-3	TGCGCCAGCAGTCCTATCCTCCGGGACAGCCTTGAGTCTGGGGCCAACGTCCTGACTTTC	CASSPILRDSLESGANVLTF
TRBD2	few	TRBJ2-5	TRBV5-1	TGCGCCAGCAGCAACAGACTAGCGGGACCTCAAGAGACCCAGTACTTC	CASSNRLAGPQETQYF
-	once	TRBJ2-2	TRBV5-5	TGTGCCAGCAGCCGTGGACAGAGATCCGGGGAGCTGCTTTTT	CASSRGQRSGELLF
-	many	TRBJ2-3	TRBV11-2	TGTGCCAGCAGCCCGGGGGTTGGACAGTATTTT	CASSPGVGQYF
TRBD1	once	TRBJ2-7	TRBV3-1	TGTGCCAGCAGCCAAGCGCCGGGACAGGGATACGAGCAGTACTTC	CASSQAPGQGYEQYF
-	medium-sized	TRBJ2-7	TRBV4-1	TGCGCCAGCAGCCAAGATACCGGTTCCGGGGCCGAGCAGTACTTC	CASSQDTGSGAEQYF
-	many	TRBJ2-5	TRBV5-1	TGCGCCAGCAGCTTGGCCTGGGCAGGGCAAGAGACCCAGTACTTC	CASSLAWAGQETQYF
-	medium-sized	TRBJ1-1	TRBV10-3	TGTGCCATCAGTGAGTCGGGAGACAATGGGAGGAAGGCTTTCTTT	CAISESGDNGRKAFF
-	many	TRBJ2-1	TRBV5-8	TGTGCCAGCAGCTTGTTGAGACTAGAAGGTTTTAATGAGCAGTTCTTC	CASSLLRLEGFNEQFF
-	few	TRBJ2-5	TRBV5-4	TGTGCCAGCAGCCCCACGACGCGGCAAGAGACCCAGTACTTC	CASSPTTRQETQYF
-	-	TRBJ1-5	TRBV7-2	TGTGCCATCAGCCCATGGCTCCTCAATCAGCCCCAGCATTTT	CAISPWLLNQPQHF
-	medium-sized	TRBJ1-1	TRBV5-1	TGCGCCAGCAGCCCTGTGGGGGGCGCAGGGGAAACTGAAGCTTTCTTT	CASSPVGGAGETEAFF
-	many	TRBJ2-1	TRBV5-1	TGCGCCAGCAAATTCCAAGCGGCCTACAATGAGCAGTTCTTC	CASKFQAAYNEQFF
TRBD1	medium-sized	TRBJ2-5	TRBV9	TGTGCCAGCAGCGTCACCGGACAGGCGGGTAGGGAGACCCAGTACTTC	CASSVTGQAGRETQYF
-	many	TRBJ1-1	TRBV12-3/TRBV12-4	TGTGCCAGCAGTTTAGAGCCGGGATTCACTGAAGCTTTCTTT	CASSLEPGFTEAFF
-	many	TRBJ1-1	TRBV13	TGTGCCAGCAGCTTAGGCCTAGAGCTGAACACTGAAGCTTTCTTT	CASSLGLELNTEAFF
TRBD2	many	TRBJ2-5	TRBV20-1	TGCAGTGCTCCGGGACTAGCGGGAGGATGGTTGGAAGAGACCCAGTACTTC	CSAPGLAGGWLEETQYF
-	many	TRBJ2-1	TRBV25-1	TGTGCCAGCAGTGGTCCGAGCTCCTACAATGAGCAGTTCTTC	CASSGPSSYNEQFF